Here is one TCR beta chain with its context. The CDR3 contains 16 residues. Trimming shortened V by 2 bases and J by 4 bases, and 14 bases separated the two germline ends. Germline CDR1 is SGHTA and CDR2 is FQGTGA. Repertoires were generated with immunoSEQ multiplex PCR, while TCRdb's copy carries only in-frame clones and drops some. Of some 88,000 clones detected, around 89% appear once; the ten largest clones hold 15%. This sample was taken from a study of siplizumab effects on memory and regulatory T cells. This chain uses TRBV7-3 with TRBJ2-2; maybe TRBD2 (6 bases). The receptor comes from a human donor in good health. The specimen was CD4+ T cells sorted from blood. This CDR3 reads CASSLASGEGTGELFF. CDR3 coding DNA: TGTGCCAGCAGCTTAGCCTCGGGAGAGGGCACCGGGGAGCTGTTTTTT.